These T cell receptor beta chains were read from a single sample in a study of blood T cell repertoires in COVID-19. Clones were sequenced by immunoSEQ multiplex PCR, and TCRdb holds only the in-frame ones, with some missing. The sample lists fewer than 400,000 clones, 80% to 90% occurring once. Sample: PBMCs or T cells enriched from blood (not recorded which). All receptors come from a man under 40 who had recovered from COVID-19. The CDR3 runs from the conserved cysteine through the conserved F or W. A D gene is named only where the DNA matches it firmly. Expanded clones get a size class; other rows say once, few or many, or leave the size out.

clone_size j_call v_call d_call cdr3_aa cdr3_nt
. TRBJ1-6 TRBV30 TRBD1 CAWNKKTGGQDNSPLHF TGTGCCTGGAACAAGAAAACCGGAGGACAGGATAATTCACCCCTCCACTTT
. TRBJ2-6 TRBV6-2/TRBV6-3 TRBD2 CASSYSSGSGGAPGANVLTF TGTGCCAGCAGTTACTCGAGCGGGAGCGGGGGGGCCCCTGGGGCCAACGTCCTGACTTTC
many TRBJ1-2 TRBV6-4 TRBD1 CASSDSTGGGYTF TGTGCCAGCAGTGACTCGACAGGGGGTGGCTACACCTTC
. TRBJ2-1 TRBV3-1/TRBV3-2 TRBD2 CASSQVVWTSAHEQFF TGTGCCAGCAGCCAAGTAGTGTGGACTAGTGCTCATGAGCAGTTCTTC
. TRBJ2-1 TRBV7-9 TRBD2 CASSFIQRGGHDEQFF TGTGCCAGCAGCTTTATCCAGCGGGGGGGCCACGATGAGCAGTTCTTC
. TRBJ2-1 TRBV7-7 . CASSPYLVGRDNEQFF TGTGCTAGCAGCCCCTATCTTGTGGGGCGAGACAATGAGCAGTTCTTC
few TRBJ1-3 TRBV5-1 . CASSPMSSGNTIYF TGCGCCAGCAGCCCGATGAGCTCTGGAAACACCATATATTTT
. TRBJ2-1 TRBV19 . CASSITYNEQFF TGTGCCAGTAGTATTACCTACAATGAGCAGTTCTTC
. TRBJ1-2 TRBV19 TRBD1 CASSGDRVGYTF TGTGCCAGTAGCGGGGACAGGGTTGGCTACACCTTC
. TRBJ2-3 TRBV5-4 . CASNAGGSRGDTQYF TGTGCCAGCAACGCCGGGGGATCGCGCGGAGATACGCAGTATTTT
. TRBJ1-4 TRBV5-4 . CASSGKGLGNEKLFF TGTGCCAGCAGCGGGAAGGGGTTAGGAAATGAAAAACTGTTTTTT
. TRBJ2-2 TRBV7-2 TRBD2 CASRSGGATGELFF TGTGCCAGCAGGAGCGGGGGGGCAACCGGGGAGCTGTTTTTT
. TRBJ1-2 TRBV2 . CASSEARPAPRGGYTF TGTGCCAGCAGTGAAGCGCGGCCGGCGCCCCGGGGTGGCTACACCTTC
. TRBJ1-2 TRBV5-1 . CASSLVAGADGYTF TGCGCCAGCAGCTTGGTTGCGGGGGCGGATGGCTACACCTTC
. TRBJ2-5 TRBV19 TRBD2 CASSIGGLAGQETQYF TGTGCCAGTAGTATAGGGGGACTAGCGGGCCAAGAGACCCAGTACTTC
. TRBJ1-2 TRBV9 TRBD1 CASSASPGQGRNVYGYTF TGTGCCAGCAGCGCTAGTCCGGGACAGGGGCGGAACGTCTATGGCTACACCTTC
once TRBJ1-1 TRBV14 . CASSRQYTEAFF TGTGCCAGCAGCCGGCAGTACACTGAAGCTTTCTTT
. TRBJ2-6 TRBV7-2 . CASSLGTGRGNSGANVLTF TGTGCCAGCAGCTTAGGGACAGGGAGGGGAAACTCTGGGGCCAACGTCCTGACTTTC
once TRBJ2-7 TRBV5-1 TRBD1 CASSLVGDRVDEQYF TGCGCCAGCAGCTTGGTGGGGGACAGGGTGGACGAGCAGTACTTC
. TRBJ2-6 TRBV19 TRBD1 CASSIDRRRDRLDGANVLTF TGTGCCAGTAGTATAGATCGTCGAAGGGACAGGCTGGACGGGGCCAACGTCCTGACTTTC
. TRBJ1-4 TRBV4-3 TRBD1 CASSQDPGTGIEKLFF TGCGCCAGCAGCCAAGATCCCGGGACAGGGATTGAAAAACTGTTTTTT
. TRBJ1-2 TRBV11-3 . CASSLSGPEPLRGRLEGYTF TGTGCCAGCAGCTTAAGCGGGCCAGAGCCGCTGAGGGGCCGTCTAGAGGGCTACACCTTC
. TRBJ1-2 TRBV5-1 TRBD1 CASSLEGQPFYGYTF TGCGCCAGCAGCTTGGAGGGACAGCCTTTCTATGGCTACACCTTC
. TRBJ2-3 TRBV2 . CASSKTGRSDTQYF TGTGCCAGCAGTAAGACAGGGAGGTCAGATACGCAGTATTTT
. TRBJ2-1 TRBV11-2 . CASSLANGEQFF TGTGCCAGCAGCCTAGCGAACGGTGAGCAGTTCTTC
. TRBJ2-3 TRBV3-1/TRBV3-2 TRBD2 CASSLQRGVSDTQYF TGTGCCAGCAGCCTGCAGCGGGGGGTTTCAGATACGCAGTATTTT
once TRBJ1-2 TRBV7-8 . CASSQDRYYGYTF TGTGCCAGCAGCCAGGACAGATACTATGGCTACACCTTC
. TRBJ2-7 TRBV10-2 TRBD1 CASSSLRTGHIHRYEQYF TGCGCCAGCAGTTCGCTCCGGACAGGGCACATCCATCGCTACGAGCAGTACTTC
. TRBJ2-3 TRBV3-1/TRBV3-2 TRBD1 CASGTGGSDTQYF TGTGCTTCCGGGACAGGGGGATCGGATACGCAGTATTTT
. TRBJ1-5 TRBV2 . CASSLATGNQPQHF TGTGCCAGCAGCCTAGCTACAGGGAATCAGCCCCAGCATTTT
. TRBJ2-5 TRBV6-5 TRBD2 CASSYQRGLTQETQYF TGTGCCAGCAGTTACCAGCGGGGGCTCACCCAAGAGACCCAGTACTTC
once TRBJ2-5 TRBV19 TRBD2 CASSGTRKETQYF TGTGCCAGTAGTGGGACTAGAAAAGAGACCCAGTACTTC
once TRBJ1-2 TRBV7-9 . CASSLSVGGNYGYTF TGTGCCAGCAGCTTATCGGTAGGAGGTAACTATGGCTACACCTTC
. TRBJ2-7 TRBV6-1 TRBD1 CASSEATGGRGEQYF TGTGCCAGCAGTGAAGCGACAGGGGGGAGGGGCGAGCAGTACTTC
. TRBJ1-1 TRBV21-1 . CASSSHSPARSLNTEAFF TGTGCCAGCAGCTCCCACTCGCCCGCACGATCCCTTAACACTGAAGCTTTCTTT
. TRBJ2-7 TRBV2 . CASSEGGRLGEQYF TGTGCCAGCAGTGAAGGGGGGCGGTTGGGAGAGCAGTACTTC
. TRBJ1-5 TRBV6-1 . CASSEIREGNNQPQHF TGTGCCAGCAGTGAAATAAGGGAGGGAAACAATCAGCCCCAGCATTTT
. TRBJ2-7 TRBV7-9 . CASSRGSGVYEQYF TGTGCCAGCAGCCGGGGGTCGGGAGTCTACGAGCAGTACTTC
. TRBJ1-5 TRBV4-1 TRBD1 CASSPGTAYSNQPQHF TGCGCCAGCAGCCCTGGGACAGCTTATAGCAATCAGCCCCAGCATTTT
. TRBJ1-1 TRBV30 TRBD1 CAWSETGTGVTEAFF TGTGCCTGGAGTGAAACCGGGACAGGGGTAACTGAAGCTTTCTTT
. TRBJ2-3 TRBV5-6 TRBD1 CASRRDRGTDTQYF TGTGCCAGCAGACGGGACAGGGGGACAGATACGCAGTATTTT